The source of this T cell receptor (beta chain) is a study of identical twins. Study-level results: Insertions ran lower in abundant cord blood beta clonotypes, though not in memory repertoires.

This clonotype was seen more than once but under ten times. Its antigen is currently unknown. Using its own MiXCR run on the 5' RACE reads, TCRdb lists one record per CDR3 protein. The data show more than 250,000 distinct CDR3 sequences, under 9.5% seen once. V dropped 6 bases and J dropped 4; count of bases not matched to a gene: 9. This CDR3 is built from 14 residues. CDR1 and CDR2 (germline): ENHRY, SYGVKD. These same records also appear under a second study, on yellow fever vaccine responses in identical twins.

The clonotype originates from a woman aged 18-29 years in good health. The V call is TRBV10-3, the J call TRBJ2-7, with TRBD2 matching over 7 bases. Material: memory (CD45RO+) T cells sorted from blood. CDR3 DNA sequence: TGTGCCATCAGCGGCGGGAGCGGAACTTACGAGCAGTACTTC. Translating it yields CAISGGSGTYEQYF.